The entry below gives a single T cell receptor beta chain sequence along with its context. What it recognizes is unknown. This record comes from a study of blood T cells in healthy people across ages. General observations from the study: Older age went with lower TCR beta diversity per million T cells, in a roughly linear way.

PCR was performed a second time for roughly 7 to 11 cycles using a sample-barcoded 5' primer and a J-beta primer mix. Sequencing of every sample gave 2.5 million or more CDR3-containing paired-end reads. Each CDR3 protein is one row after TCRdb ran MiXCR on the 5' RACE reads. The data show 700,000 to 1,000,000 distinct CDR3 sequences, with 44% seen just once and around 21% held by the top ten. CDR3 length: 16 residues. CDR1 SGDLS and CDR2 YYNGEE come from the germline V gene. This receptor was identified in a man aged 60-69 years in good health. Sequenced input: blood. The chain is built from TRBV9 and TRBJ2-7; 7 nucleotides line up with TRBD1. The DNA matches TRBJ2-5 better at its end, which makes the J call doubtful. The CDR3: CASSGKGQFQGETQYF. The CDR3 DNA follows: TGTGCCAGCAGCGGAAAGGGACAGTTCCAAGGAGAGACCCAGTACTTC.